Listed here are 23 T cell receptor beta chains from one sample, sequenced in a study of cytomegalovirus exposure and HLA in healthy donors. The PCR was carried out with 60 Vbeta primers and 13 Jbeta primers. TCRdb's copy holds only in-frame clones and misses some; the assay was immunoSEQ multiplex PCR. This table holds 100,000 to 150,000 clones, 15% to 20% found once. The sample comprised PBMCs. The receptors were gathered from a female donor in good health and CMV-seropositive.

The chain combines TRBV15 with TRBJ2-6, with D possibly matching TRBD1 (6 bases). The CDR3 sequence is 17 residues long. The germline V gene encodes CDR1 LNHNV and CDR2 YYDKDF (reference sequence). V was pared by 0 bases and J by 2 bases, with 11 bases between. CDR3: CATSRDLGTTGANVLTF. The DNA for the CDR3 is TGTGCCACCAGCAGAGATTTGGGGACAACTGGGGCCAACGTCCTGACTTTC.

The J gene is TRBJ2-6, the V gene TRBV19; tentative D call: TRBD1 (5 bases). From germline, CDR1 is LNHDA and CDR2 SQIVND (reference sequence). The CDR3 contains 15 residues. The V gene lost 4 bases and the J gene lost 0 bases, with 7 bases spanning the gap. The CDR3 coding sequence is TGTGCCAGTAGTACAGGGCGCTCTGGGGCCAACGTCCTGACTTTC. Protein sequence: CASSTGRSGANVLTF.

This clone was seen more than once but under ten times. V usage is TRBV6-5 and J usage is TRBJ2-7; D is perhaps TRBD1 (6 bases). This CDR3 region has 16 residues. V dropped 2 bases and J dropped 2 bases, with 16 bases sitting between them. Germline CDR1 is MNHEY and CDR2 is SVGAGI. CDR3 loop: CASSYLAGQTTYEQYF. In nucleotides, the CDR3 is TGTGCCAGCAGTTACCTCGCAGGACAGACAACCTACGAGCAGTACTTC.

This clone has just a few counts. The rearrangement uses TRBV11-3 and TRBJ2-1; D perhaps matches TRBD2 (6 bases). The CDR3 consists of 15 residues. The V end was cut by 1 base, the J end by 7 bases, with 14 bases between. In germline, CDR1 is SGHNT, CDR2 YENEEA. CDR3 region: CASSLAGTAVNEQFF. In DNA form, the CDR3 reads TGTGCCAGCAGCTTAGCCGGGACTGCCGTAAATGAGCAGTTCTTC.

This chain uses TRBV12-5 with TRBJ1-5; a weak D match, TRBD1 (6 bases). This CDR3 is 15 amino acids long. V gave up 5 bases and J gave up 4 bases, with 15 bases separating them. CDR1 and CDR2 (germline): LGHNT, FRNRAP. CDR3 bases: TGTGCTAGTGGTATTACAGGGACCACGAATCAGCCCCAGCATTTT. Translation: CASGITGTTNQPQHF.

For this clone: The junction differs from germline at one of its ends, possibly a read error. The rearrangement links TRBV6-5 to TRBJ2-1, with D tentatively TRBD2 (6 bases). The CDR3 is 13 residues long. Germline V gene data show CDR1 as MNHEY and CDR2 as SVGAGI. CDR3: CASGYGGGGEQFF. CDR3 nucleotide sequence: TGTGCCAGCGGTTACGGGGGAGGAGGTGAGCAGTTCTTC.

Only a few counts were recorded for this clone. The chain is built from TRBV19 and TRBJ2-6; tentatively, D is TRBD1 (6 bases). This CDR3 has 16 residues. CDR1 is LNHDA, CDR2 SQIVND, per germline (reference sequence). V lost 3 bases and J lost 0, with 9 bases in between. CDR3 coding DNA: TGTGCCAGTAGTATCAACAGGGACTCTGGGGCCAACGTCCTGACTTTC. Its translation: CASSINRDSGANVLTF.

This clone was counted a single time. This chain joins TRBV6-6 and TRBJ1-5, with 8 positions matching TRBD1. V shed 6 bases, J shed 2 bases, and the junction held 3 bases outside the gene matches. The CDR3 extends over 14 amino acids. Looked up from germline, CDR1 is MNHNY and CDR2 is SVGAGI (reference sequence). CDR3 protein: CASRKTGGNQPQHF. CDR3 DNA sequence: TGTGCCAGCAGAAAGACAGGGGGCAATCAGCCCCAGCATTTT.

V is TRBV28 and J is TRBJ1-2; no definite D call. Trimming pared 4 bases from V and 4 bases from J, leaving 16 bases between. The CDR3 length is 15 residues. The germline CDR1 and CDR2 sequences are MDHEN and SYDVKM. The CDR3 region is CASSSPGGLGYGYTF. CDR3 DNA: TGTGCCAGCAGTTCCCCGGGAGGGCTAGGCTATGGCTACACCTTC.

This clone was observed a few times. The chain uses TRBV2 and TRBJ1-4; tentative D call: TRBD1 (5 bases). The CDR3 totals 13 residues. The germline V gene encodes CDR1 SNHLY and CDR2 FYNNEI. The V end lost 6 bases, the J end lost 7 bases, and 12 bases lay between the germline ends. CDR3 in amino acids: CASRIQEGEKLFF. For the CDR3, the DNA is TGTGCCAGCAGAATACAGGAGGGTGAAAAACTGTTTTTT.

The rearrangement links TRBV29-1 to TRBJ2-7; D uncertain. V was shortened by 3 bases and J by 2 bases, with 11 bases between the two germline ends. The CDR3 contains 13 residues. Germline V CDR1 and CDR2: SQVTM, ANQGSEA. The CDR3 DNA reads TGCAGCGTTGATCGCGAATATACCTACGAGCAGTACTTC. Its protein product is CSVDREYTYEQYF.

V and J are TRBV28 and TRBJ2-5; no firm D call. V was cut by 2 bases and J by 1 base, with 5 bases left in between. The CDR3 is 13 residues long. The germline V gene encodes CDR1 MDHEN and CDR2 SYDVKM. CDR3 region: CASSLIAQETQYF. The CDR3 nucleotides are TGTGCCAGCAGTTTAATAGCCCAAGAGACCCAGTACTTC.

This clone was seen a handful of times. The V and J genes are TRBV9 and TRBJ1-3; TRBD1 is a possible D gene (6 bases). The CDR3 is made up of 14 amino acids. The V and J ends lost 4 bases and 1 base respectively, with 9 bases between them. Germline assignment: CDR1 SGDLS and CDR2 YYNGEE. CDR3 bases: TGTGCCAGCAGCTTAGGACAGTCTGGAAACACCATATATTTT. This codes for CASSLGQSGNTIYF.

The J gene is TRBJ1-6, the V gene TRBV6-6; D possibly corresponds to TRBD1 (5 bases). Looked up from germline, CDR1 is MNHNY and CDR2 is SVGAGI (reference sequence). This CDR3 region has 15 residues. The V gene lost 3 bases and the J gene lost 6 bases, with 12 bases spanning the gap. The CDR3 nucleotides read TGTGCCAGCAGTTATGAGCAGGGTTCTAATTCACCCCTCCACTTT. It is translated as CASSYEQGSNSPLHF.

A few counts support this clone. This sequence joins TRBV21-1 and TRBJ2-1; TRBD2 reflects the table's D call only, with no check against the DNA. TRBV21-1 is deemed a pseudogene. CDR3 length: 17 residues. The CDR3 is CASSKARLAGNTNEQFF. The CDR3 region has the DNA TGTGCCAGCAGCAAAGCCCGACTAGCGGGGAATACCAATGAGCAGTTCTTC.

The chain has TRBV27 and TRBJ2-3, with 8 bases fitting TRBD2. Per germline, CDR1 MNHEY and CDR2 SMNVEV (reference sequence). V was pared by 9 bases and J by 0 bases, with 8 bases of the junction left unmatched. This CDR3 is 15 amino acids long. The CDR3 DNA sequence: TGTGCCAGTCGTGGGCTAGCGGGTAGCACAGATACGCAGTATTTT. It codes for CASRGLAGSTDTQYF.

This clone has more than one count but fewer than ten. This rearrangement joins TRBV5-1 to TRBJ2-7, with a weak D call TRBD1 (5 bases). CDR3 length: 13 amino acids. V lost 3 bases and J lost 4, with 11 bases in between. Germline CDR1 reads SGHRS; CDR2 reads YFSETQ. Here the CDR3 DNA reads TGCGCCAGCAGCTCGACGACAGATTACGAGCAGTACTTC. This codes for CASSSTTDYEQYF.

The chain is built from TRBV19 and TRBJ2-7; D unclear. CDR1 is LNHDA, CDR2 SQIVND, per germline (reference sequence). This CDR3 has 15 residues. V lost 6 bases and J 3 bases, leaving 18 bases between the germline ends. The CDR3 DNA is TGTGCCAGTAGCAAACATGGGCGATCCAACTACGAGCAGTACTTC. Protein: CASSKHGRSNYEQYF.

There are a few counts of this clone. The chain carries TRBV5-1 and TRBJ2-1, with 12 bases fitting TRBD1. V was pared by 3 bases and J by 3 bases, with 10 bases of the junction left unmatched. Germline values: CDR1 SGHRS, CDR2 YFSETQ. CDR3 length: 18 residues. The CDR3 nucleotides read TGCGCCAGCAGCTCCGGGACAGGGGGCCCTGACATCTACAATGAGCAGTTCTTC. Translating gives CASSSGTGGPDIYNEQFF.

The chain recombines TRBV19 with TRBJ1-5; a weak D match, TRBD1 (5 bases). Per the germline V gene, CDR1 is LNHDA and CDR2 is SQIVND (reference sequence). V lost 3 bases and J 3 bases, leaving 12 bases between the germline ends. This CDR3 region has 15 residues. This CDR3 is CASSMGLSNNQPQHF. Written as DNA, the CDR3 is TGTGCCAGTAGTATGGGACTGAGTAACAATCAGCCCCAGCATTTT.

This clone showed up just a few times. V gene TRBV27 combines with J gene TRBJ2-1; 13 bases are a match to TRBD2. Germline V gene sequence: CDR1 MNHEY, CDR2 SMNVEV (reference sequence). The CDR3 spans 16 residues. Losses at the gene ends were 5 bases for V and 7 bases for J; bases not matched to a gene: 8. The CDR3 nucleotides read TGTGCCAGCAGTCCGATACTAGCGGGAGGGGCGAATGAGCAGTTCTTC. It codes for CASSPILAGGANEQFF.

The chain employs TRBV15 and TRBJ1-2; tentative D call: TRBD1 (5 bases). Germline V gene lookup returns CDR1 LNHNV and CDR2 YYDKDF (reference sequence). V shed 0 bases and J shed 4 bases, with 9 bases lying between them. The CDR3 extends over 14 amino acids. CDR3 DNA sequence: TGTGCCACCAGCAGAGATATGGACACCTATGGCTACACCTTC. This sequence encodes CATSRDMDTYGYTF.

The chain recombines TRBV4-1 with TRBJ1-1, with unresolved D. The germline gives CDR1 MGHRA, CDR2 YSYEKL. This CDR3 region has 15 residues. Trimming took 0 bases from V and 2 from J, leaving 10 bases between them. CDR3 sequence (DNA): TGCGCCAGCAGCCAAGATCGCGGGATCAACACTGAAGCTTTCTTT. Translation gives CASSQDRGINTEAFF.